This TCR beta chain was profiled in a study of shared clonotypes between healthy human individuals. Once extracted for a subset, genomic DNA was divided evenly among several immunoSEQ plates. Clones were read by immunoSEQ multiplex PCR, and TCRdb kept only the in-frame ones, dropping some. Of around 2,000,000 clones listed, 95% are singletons. Turning to this clone: What it binds is unknown.

Germline values: CDR1 MNHEY, CDR2 SMNVEV (reference sequence). After removal of 5 bases from V and 7 bases from J, the junction contained 13 bases not matched to a gene. The CDR3 sequence is 16 residues long. Whole-study results and caveats: The researchers took only blood, and tissue repertoires probably look different.

The origin of this receptor is a man between 18 and 35 years old in good health. This rearrangement joins TRBV27 to TRBJ2-7; TRBD2 aligns across 11 bases. Sequencing was carried out using naive CD4+ T cells sorted from blood. Subset: CD45RA+ positively selected. In DNA form, the CDR3 reads TGTGCCAGCAGTCCCCGGGATAGCGGGGGGGTAAGTGAGCAGTACTTC. Amino acid sequence: CASSPRDSGGVSEQYF.